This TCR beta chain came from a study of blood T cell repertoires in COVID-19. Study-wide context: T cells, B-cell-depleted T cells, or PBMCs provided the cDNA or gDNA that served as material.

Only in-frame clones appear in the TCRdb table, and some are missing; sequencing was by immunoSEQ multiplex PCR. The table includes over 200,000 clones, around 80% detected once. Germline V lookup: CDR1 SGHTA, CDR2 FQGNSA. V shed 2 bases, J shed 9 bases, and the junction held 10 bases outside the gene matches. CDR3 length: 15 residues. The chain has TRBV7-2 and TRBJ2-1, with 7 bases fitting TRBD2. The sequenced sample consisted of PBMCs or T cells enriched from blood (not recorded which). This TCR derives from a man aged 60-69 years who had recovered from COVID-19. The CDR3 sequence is CASSLFYAGVSEQFF. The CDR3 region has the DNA TGTGCCAGCAGCTTATTTTACGCGGGGGTCAGTGAGCAGTTCTTC.